This TCR beta chain was identified in a study of blood T cell repertoires in COVID-19. Overall study context: Samples of COVID-19 (acute and convalescent) were obtained from the United States, Italy and Spain. The analysed material was cDNA or gDNA that came from T cells, B-cell-depleted T cells, or PBMCs.

Trimming took 1 base from V and 2 from J, leaving 12 bases between them. Germline lookup yields CDR1 LGHDT and CDR2 YNNKEL (reference sequence). CDR3 length: 15 residues. Authors' analysis steps: By means of reference gene primer amplification, nucleated cell counts were estimated. Sequencing was performed with immunoSEQ multiplex PCR; in TCRdb, only in-frame clones are kept and a portion is missing. V, J and clone size are those of that table, while D and trimming were read from the DNA. In the table there are 300,000 or so clones, around 87% of which are singletons. The gene calls are TRBV3-1 (or the pseudogene TRBV3-2) and TRBJ2-7; tentative D call: TRBD2 (6 bases). The sample taken for sequencing was peripheral blood. The sequence was obtained from a man aged 65 to 79 with acute or convalescent COVID-19. CDR3 protein: CASSQASAGPYEQYF. The DNA of the CDR3 is TGTGCCAGCAGCCAAGCTAGCGCCGGACCCTACGAGCAGTACTTC.